This is a list of T cell receptor beta chains from one sample in a study of T cell changes during pregnancy in multiple sclerosis. The method was immunoSEQ multiplex PCR; TCRdb's version includes in-frame clones alone and lacks a portion of them. The sample has 90,000 to 95,000 clones; approximately 90% are singletons. The starting material was peripheral blood, obtained before pregnancy. These TCRs come from a female donor with multiple sclerosis, enrolled in a pregnancy study. Both conserved end residues are trimmed from each CDR3. Each record gives: J gene, V gene, CDR3 protein.

TRBJ2-7,TRBV5-1,ASSELAGGYEQY
TRBJ1-5,TRBV2,ASSGQGAGNQPQH
TRBJ1-2,TRBV27,ASSFDPRTGAYGYT
TRBJ2-1,TRBV2,ASSAGPAGWINEQF
TRBJ1-2,TRBV4-3,ASSQDSGGPFYYGYT
TRBJ2-1,TRBV2,ASSEMSAGNYNEQF
TRBJ2-2,TRBV4-1,ASSAWTSLTGELF
TRBJ2-1,TRBV7-2,ASSLARLAGFEYNEQF
TRBJ1-5,TRBV7-9,ASSLGTGGSNQPQH
TRBJ2-5,TRBV2,ASSRLRQGRIQETQY
TRBJ1-1,TRBV27,ASSLGRDTEAF
TRBJ2-7,TRBV7-9,ASRTSGGRRDEQY
TRBJ2-1,TRBV7-9,ASSFLAGGPSSYNEQF
TRBJ1-5,TRBV29-1,SAGGNQPQH
TRBJ2-2,TRBV2,AIWQRVGSTGELF
TRBJ1-2,TRBV4-1,ASSQDIAGTYGYT
TRBJ1-1,TRBV7-6,ASSRTGASEAF
TRBJ2-1,TRBV19,ASSRASGRYYNEQF
TRBJ2-7,TRBV4-1,ASSQAAGESREQY
TRBJ2-7,TRBV4-1,ASSQEEGAAYEQY
TRBJ2-3,TRBV7-6,ASSLGQTDTQY
TRBJ1-1,TRBV11-2,ASPQNTEAF
TRBJ2-7,TRBV29-1,SVGGHEQY
TRBJ1-5,TRBV7-2,ASSLLLGEQPQH
TRBJ2-2,TRBV2,ASRREPFVTGELF
TRBJ1-2,TRBV18,ASSPFIAGEGGYT
TRBJ2-7,TRBV30,ALGVAGGSSYEQY
TRBJ2-5,TRBV6-5,ASSLSGWGETQY
TRBJ2-5,TRBV6-6,ASSVTGGQETQY
TRBJ1-1,TRBV5-1,ASSRGEAAEAF
TRBJ2-2,TRBV4-1,ASSRHGELF
TRBJ1-2,TRBV29-1,SAVGSTGDYGYT
TRBJ1-2,TRBV19,ASSISQGDGYT
TRBJ1-1,TRBV4-2,ASSQEDRSTEAF
TRBJ2-2,TRBV7-3,ASSLGPRGGTGELF
TRBJ2-1,TRBV4-2,ASSQGMRGAFDEQF
TRBJ2-5,TRBV27,ASSLGRGETQY
TRBJ2-7,TRBV29-1,SVSHSYEQY
TRBJ2-1,TRBV7-3,ASSPYPTGTGPYNEQF
TRBJ1-5,TRBV2,ASSPGTGAQPQH
TRBJ2-7,TRBV28,AVLPDGRYEQY
TRBJ2-1,TRBV29-1,SVGTSGGVYNEQF
TRBJ1-2,TRBV4-3,ASSQEGGVGGYT
TRBJ2-7,TRBV28,ASSPSGGLYEQY
TRBJ1-2,TRBV19,ASMDGGHYGYT
TRBJ2-3,TRBV5-6,ASSLGLGFTDTQY
TRBJ2-7,TRBV6-1,AISRDYLLY
TRBJ1-1,TRBV19,ASSTFNLQGATEAF